These T cell receptor beta chains were read from a single sample in a study of cytomegalovirus exposure and HLA in healthy donors. Only in-frame clones appear in the TCRdb table, and some are missing; sequencing was by immunoSEQ multiplex PCR. The sample has approximately 160,000 clones, 76% seen once; the top ten hold roughly 0.82%. Material: PBMCs. Receptors were obtained from a female donor in good health and CMV-seronegative. Both conserved end residues are trimmed from each CDR3.

J: TRBJ1-5; V: TRBV27; CDR3: ASRPTGEGGNQPQH
J: TRBJ1-1; V: TRBV30; CDR3: AWSWGENTEAF
J: TRBJ2-7; V: TRBV4-3; CDR3: ASSPKFGSYEQY
J: TRBJ1-1; V: TRBV25-1; CDR3: ATSGGVAEAF
J: TRBJ2-7; V: TRBV21-1; CDR3: ASSNPSEITPFYEQY
J: TRBJ2-1; V: TRBV4-1; CDR3: ASSSGGGYNEQF
J: TRBJ2-5; V: TRBV7-2; CDR3: ASSRRTSGQETQY
J: TRBJ1-1; V: TRBV7-8; CDR3: ASSLLEVREKGTEAF
J: TRBJ1-6; V: TRBV6-6; CDR3: ASSYTGQGRSPLH
J: TRBJ2-1; V: TRBV25-1; CDR3: ASASREQF
J: TRBJ1-3; V: TRBV6-5; CDR3: ASSRGTAAGNTIY
J: TRBJ1-1; V: TRBV11-2; CDR3: ASSSPTRASEAF
J: TRBJ2-1; V: TRBV7-2; CDR3: ASSFLGRIPGF
J: TRBJ2-7; V: TRBV2; CDR3: ASRETTDRYEQY
J: TRBJ1-1; V: TRBV6-1; CDR3: ASSWDRGLTEAF
J: TRBJ1-2; V: TRBV7-2; CDR3: ASSLGYGWGGAGDYGYT
J: TRBJ2-1; V: TRBV19; CDR3: ASSIWFQGPF
J: TRBJ1-1; V: TRBV7-8; CDR3: ASSLPDFRIATEAF
J: TRBJ2-7; V: TRBV18; CDR3: ASSRNSGHLSYEQY
J: TRBJ2-2; V: TRBV7-2; CDR3: ASSPTTGVTGELF
J: TRBJ1-3; V: TRBV5-1; CDR3: ASSLDSRQSGNTIY
J: TRBJ2-2; V: TRBV5-4; CDR3: ASSAGSGGFHGELF
J: TRBJ1-3; V: TRBV7-6; CDR3: ASSLEIQSSGNTIY
J: TRBJ2-5; V: TRBV7-3; CDR3: ASSSLGSGAGETQY
J: TRBJ1-2; V: TRBV18; CDR3: ASSPPGQFGYGYT
J: TRBJ1-1; V: TRBV28; CDR3: ASSPPDRGNTEAF
J: TRBJ2-5; V: TRBV30; CDR3: AWSTRQGYAETQY
J: TRBJ1-3; V: TRBV29-1; CDR3: SAVPGGDTIY
J: TRBJ1-5; V: TRBV23-1; CDR3: ASSQEITGTLNQPQH
J: TRBJ1-1; V: TRBV9; CDR3: ASTQNAGSRNTEAF
J: TRBJ2-5; V: TRBV5-1; CDR3: ASSLDTSGGKTQY
J: TRBJ1-1; V: TRBV5-1; CDR3: ASRGGTFGTEAF
J: TRBJ1-1; V: TRBV7-9; CDR3: ASSTSGTGGTEAF
J: TRBJ2-6; V: TRBV25-1; CDR3: ASSELSPGASGANGLT
J: TRBJ1-4; V: TRBV15; CDR3: ATSRDRGTENEKLF
J: TRBJ1-2; V: TRBV9; CDR3: ASSGTTGTPFGYT
J: TRBJ1-1; V: TRBV6-5; CDR3: ASSYGVGATEAF